The 11 T cell receptor beta chains below were found in one sample sequenced in a study of T-cell memory formation after mild COVID-19. TCRdb re-called the 5' RACE reads with MiXCR, one entry per CDR3 protein. The sample includes approximately 48,000 distinct CDR3 sequences, approximately 7.6% seen only once; the top ten take about 1.5%. The sequencing sample was made of PBMCs or a T cell subset sorted from them (not recorded which). These TCRs come from a young man who had mild COVID-19 (a few samples of this study predate the infection). Cell type and time point are not known.

DNA of the CDR3: TGTGCCAGCAGCTTAGAAGGGGCCACGGAGCAGTTCTTC. Amino acid sequence: CASSLEGATEQFF. The chain employs TRBV7-6 and TRBJ2-1; TRBD1 is a possible D gene (5 bases). The CDR3 runs 13 residues. V was clipped by 1 base and J by 10 bases, with 11 bases between them. Per germline, CDR1 SGHVS and CDR2 FNYEAQ.

This clonotype was recorded many times. The J gene is TRBJ1-5, the V gene TRBV7-8; D is uncertain. CDR3 length equals 14 residues. The germline V gene has CDR1 SGHVS and CDR2 FQNEAQ. The V and J ends lost 4 bases and 4 bases respectively, with 11 bases between them. This CDR3 reads CASSSAGGNQPQHF. The CDR3 bases are TGTGCCAGCAGCTCGGCGGGTGGGAATCAGCCCCAGCATTTT. Full variable domain (missing parts from reference TRBV7-8 and TRBJ1-5): GAGVSQSPRYKVAKRGQDVALRCDPISGHVSLFWYQQALGQGPEFLTYFQNEAQLDKSGLPSDRFFAERPEGSVSTLKIQRTQQEDSAVYLCASSSAGGNQPQHFGDGTRLSIL.

This clonotype has only a few counts. The J gene is TRBJ1-5, the V gene TRBV4-2; TRBD1 aligns across 7 bases. The CDR3 runs to 15 residues. V trimming: 4 bases; J trimming: 0 bases; junction bases outside the gene matches: 3. In germline, CDR1 is LGHNA, CDR2 YNFKEQ. The CDR3 loop is CASSPQGNSNQPQHF. Written as DNA, the CDR3 is TGTGCCAGCAGCCCACAGGGGAATAGCAATCAGCCCCAGCATTTT.

J is TRBJ1-1 and V is TRBV7-9; 8 bases are a match to TRBD1. The V segment lost 5 bases and the J segment 7 bases; nucleotides outside the gene matches: 6. The CDR3 is 13 amino acids. Germline V gives CDR1 SEHNR, CDR2 FQNEAQ (reference sequence). The CDR3 region has the DNA TGTGCCAGCAGCCTGACAGGGACAGGTGAAGCTTTCTTT. Encoded protein: CASSLTGTGEAFF.

This clonotype was counted between two and nine times. The V gene is TRBV28, the J gene TRBJ2-7; 8 bases line up with TRBD1. With V trimmed by 6 bases and J by 2 bases, 6 bases remained unmatched. Germline CDR1 MDHEN, CDR2 SYDVKM. There are 14 residues in the CDR3. The CDR3: CASSPTGQAYEQYV. The CDR3 DNA reads as TGTGCCAGCAGCCCAACGGGACAGGCCTACGAGCAGTACGTC.

Ten or more counts support this clonotype. This chain connects TRBV5-1 to TRBJ2-1; 8 nucleotides agree with TRBD2. The CDR3 extends over 14 amino acids. CDR1 SGHRS and CDR2 YFSETQ come from the germline V gene. V was clipped by 4 bases and J by 9 bases; unmatched bases: 9. CDR3 protein: CASSRAGEGGEQFF. CDR3 bases: TGCGCCAGCAGCCGAGCGGGGGAAGGCGGTGAGCAGTTCTTC.

The chain employs TRBV7-8 and TRBJ2-3; D is undetermined. Germline V gene data show CDR1 as SGHVS and CDR2 as FQNEAQ. V lost 3 bases, J lost 0 bases, and 10 bases lay in between. The CDR3 contains 15 residues. The CDR3 loop reads CASSFSSASTDTQYF. CDR3 in DNA: TGTGCCAGCAGCTTTTCTAGTGCTAGCACAGATACGCAGTATTTT.

This clonotype came up many times. The V and J genes are TRBV7-9 and TRBJ2-3; D may be TRBD2 (6 bases). CDR3 length: 15 amino acids. The V gene's germline CDR1 is SEHNR and CDR2 FQNEAQ (reference sequence). V lost 5 bases and J lost 3, with 15 bases in between. The CDR3 nucleotides read TGTGCCAGCAGCCGCTGGGGGGTGAGGACAGATACGCAGTATTTT. It specifies CASSRWGVRTDTQYF.

The CDR3 DNA follows: TGTGCCACCAGTGACGGAGGGACACGGAATCAGCCCCAGCATTTT. Protein: CATSDGGTRNQPQHF. The chain joins TRBV24-1 to TRBJ1-5; possibly TRBD1 for D (6 bases). The CDR3 covers 15 residues. V was clipped by 4 bases and J by 4 bases, with 13 bases between them. Germline V gene sequence: CDR1 KGHDR, CDR2 SFDVKD.

This chain joins TRBV7-2 and TRBJ2-2; D is unresolved. The V end was cut by 2 bases, the J end by 4 bases, with 14 bases between. Germline V gives CDR1 SGHTA, CDR2 FQGNSA. The CDR3 spans 16 residues. In DNA form, the CDR3 reads TGTGCCAGCAGCTTACTGACCCCCACGACCACCGGGGAGCTGTTTTTT. Protein: CASSLLTPTTTGELFF.

A few counts support this clonotype. V gene TRBV20-1 combines with J gene TRBJ2-1; 7 bases agree with TRBD1. V was pared by 2 bases and J by 4 bases, with 5 bases of the junction left unmatched. There are 14 residues in the CDR3. The V gene's germline CDR1 is DFQATT and CDR2 SNEGSKA (reference sequence). CDR3 protein: CSARSRGLYNEQFF. CDR3 nucleotides: TGCAGTGCTAGATCGAGGGGGCTATACAATGAGCAGTTCTTC.